This T cell receptor (beta chain) was obtained from a study of OX40 agonist ivuxolimab in advanced cancers. Study observations and caveats: CD4+ and CD8+ T cells in blood underwent clonal expansion by week 6 at 0.1 to 3.0 mg/kg.

The CDR3 sequence is 15 residues long. V lost 5 bases and J lost 3; bases outside the gene matches: 8. Germline-derived CDR1 and CDR2 are SGHAT and FQNNGV. Profiled with immunoSEQ multiplex PCR; TCRdb holds only in-frame clones, not every one. The profile covers some 19,000 clones, with 65% to 90% appearing a single time and roughly 22% taken by the ten largest. On this clone: Its antigen is currently unknown.

The rearrangement uses TRBV11-2 and TRBJ2-7, with 9 bases identical to TRBD1. The specimen was CD4+ or CD8+ T cells sorted from blood, collected in a trial of the OX40 agonist ivuxolimab. The TCR comes from an adult with an advanced solid tumor such as melanoma, head and neck, liver or kidney cancer. CDR3 in DNA: TGTGCCAGCAGCACATACCGGGACAGGGTCTACGAGCAGTACTTC. This encodes CASSTYRDRVYEQYF.